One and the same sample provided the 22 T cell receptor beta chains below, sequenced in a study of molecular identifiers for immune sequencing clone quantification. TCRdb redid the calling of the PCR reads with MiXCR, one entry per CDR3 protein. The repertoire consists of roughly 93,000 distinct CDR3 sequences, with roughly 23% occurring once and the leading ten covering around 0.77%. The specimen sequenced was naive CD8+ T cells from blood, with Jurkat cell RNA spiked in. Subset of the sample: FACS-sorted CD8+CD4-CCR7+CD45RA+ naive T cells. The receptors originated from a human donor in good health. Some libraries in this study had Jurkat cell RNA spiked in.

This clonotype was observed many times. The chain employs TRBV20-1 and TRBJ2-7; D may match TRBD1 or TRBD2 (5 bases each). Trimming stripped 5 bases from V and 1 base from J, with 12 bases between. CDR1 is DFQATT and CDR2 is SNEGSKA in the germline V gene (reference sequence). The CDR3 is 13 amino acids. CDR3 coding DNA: TGCAGTGCTGGGGTGGGGGATTCCTACGAGCAGTACTTC. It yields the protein CSAGVGDSYEQYF.

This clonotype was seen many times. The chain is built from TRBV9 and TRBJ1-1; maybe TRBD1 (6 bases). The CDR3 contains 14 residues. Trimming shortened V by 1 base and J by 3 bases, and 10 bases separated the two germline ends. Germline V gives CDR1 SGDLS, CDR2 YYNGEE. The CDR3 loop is CASSVRDTYTEAFF. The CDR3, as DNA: TGTGCCAGCAGCGTAAGGGACACCTACACTGAAGCTTTCTTT.

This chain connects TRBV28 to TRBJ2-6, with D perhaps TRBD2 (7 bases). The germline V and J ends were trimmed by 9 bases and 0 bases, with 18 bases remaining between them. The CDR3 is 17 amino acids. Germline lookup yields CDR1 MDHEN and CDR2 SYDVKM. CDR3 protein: CARGGTYSSSGANVLTF. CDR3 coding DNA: TGTGCCAGGGGAGGGACATATTCTAGCTCTGGGGCCAACGTCCTGACTTTC.

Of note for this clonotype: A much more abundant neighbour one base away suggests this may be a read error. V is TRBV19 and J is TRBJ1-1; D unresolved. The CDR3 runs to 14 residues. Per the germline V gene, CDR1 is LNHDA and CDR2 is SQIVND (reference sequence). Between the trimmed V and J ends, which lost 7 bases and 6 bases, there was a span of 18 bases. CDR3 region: CASIPHSGGAEAFF. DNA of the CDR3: TGTGCCAGTATTCCGCACTCAGGAGGCGCTGAAGCTTTCTTT.

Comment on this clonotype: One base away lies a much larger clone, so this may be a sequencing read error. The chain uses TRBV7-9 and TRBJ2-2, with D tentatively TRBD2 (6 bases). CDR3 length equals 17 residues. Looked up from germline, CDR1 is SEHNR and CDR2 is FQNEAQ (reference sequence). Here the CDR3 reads CASSLPVLAPGTGALFF. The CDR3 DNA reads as TGTGCCAGCAGCTTACCCGTTCTAGCGCCGGGGACCGGGGCGCTGTTTTTT.

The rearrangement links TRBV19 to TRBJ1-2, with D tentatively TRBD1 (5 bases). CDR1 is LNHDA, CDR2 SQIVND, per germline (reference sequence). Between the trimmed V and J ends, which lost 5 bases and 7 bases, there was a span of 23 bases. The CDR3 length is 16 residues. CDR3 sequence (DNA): TGTGCCAGTAGTCCCCCCGTTTGGGACTGGGTACTTGGCTACACCTTC. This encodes CASSPPVWDWVLGYTF.

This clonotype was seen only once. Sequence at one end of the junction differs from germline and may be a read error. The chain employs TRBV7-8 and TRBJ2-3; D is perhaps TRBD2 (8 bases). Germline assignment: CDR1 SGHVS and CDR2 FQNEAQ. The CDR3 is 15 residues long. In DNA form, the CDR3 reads TGTGCCAGCAGCCCCGGGGGGGGGGGGACAGATACGCGGTATTTT. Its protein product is CASSPGGGGTDTRYF.

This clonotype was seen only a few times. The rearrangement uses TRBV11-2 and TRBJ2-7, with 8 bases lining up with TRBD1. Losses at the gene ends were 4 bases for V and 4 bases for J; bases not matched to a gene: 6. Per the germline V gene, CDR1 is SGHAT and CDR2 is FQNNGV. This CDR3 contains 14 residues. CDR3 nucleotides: TGTGCCAGCAGCTCAGCCGGGACAGGATACGAGCAGTACTTC. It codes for CASSSAGTGYEQYF.

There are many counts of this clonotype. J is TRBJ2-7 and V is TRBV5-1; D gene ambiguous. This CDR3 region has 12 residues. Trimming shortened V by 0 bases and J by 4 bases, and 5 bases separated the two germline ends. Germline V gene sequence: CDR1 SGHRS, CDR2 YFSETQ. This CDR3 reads CASSLETYEQYF. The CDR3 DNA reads TGCGCCAGCAGCTTGGAGACGTACGAGCAGTACTTC.

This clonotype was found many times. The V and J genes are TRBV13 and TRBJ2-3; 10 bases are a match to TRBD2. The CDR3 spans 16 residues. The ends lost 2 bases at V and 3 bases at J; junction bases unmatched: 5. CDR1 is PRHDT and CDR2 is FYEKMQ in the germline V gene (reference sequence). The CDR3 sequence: CASSLRASGGTDTQYF. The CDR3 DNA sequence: TGTGCCAGCAGCTTACGGGCTAGCGGGGGTACAGATACGCAGTATTTT.

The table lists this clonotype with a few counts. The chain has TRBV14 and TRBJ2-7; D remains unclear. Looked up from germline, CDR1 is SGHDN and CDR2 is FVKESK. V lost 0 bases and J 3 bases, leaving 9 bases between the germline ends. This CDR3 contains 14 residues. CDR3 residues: CASSQDQNFYEQYF. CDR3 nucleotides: TGTGCCAGCAGCCAAGATCAGAACTTCTACGAGCAGTACTTC.

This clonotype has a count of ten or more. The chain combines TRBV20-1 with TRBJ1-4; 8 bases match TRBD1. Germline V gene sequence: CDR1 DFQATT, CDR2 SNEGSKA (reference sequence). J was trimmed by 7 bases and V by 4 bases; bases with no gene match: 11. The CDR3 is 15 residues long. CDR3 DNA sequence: TGCAGTGCTACGGCCCTACAGGGGGGCGTTGAAAAACTGTTTTTT. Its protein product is CSATALQGGVEKLFF.

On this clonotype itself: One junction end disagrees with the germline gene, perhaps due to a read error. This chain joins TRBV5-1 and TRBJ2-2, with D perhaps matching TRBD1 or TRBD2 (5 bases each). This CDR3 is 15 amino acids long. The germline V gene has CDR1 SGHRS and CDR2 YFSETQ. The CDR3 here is CAGSYRDRYTGELFF. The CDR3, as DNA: TGCGCCGGCAGCTACCGGGACCGATACACCGGGGAGCTGTTTTTT.

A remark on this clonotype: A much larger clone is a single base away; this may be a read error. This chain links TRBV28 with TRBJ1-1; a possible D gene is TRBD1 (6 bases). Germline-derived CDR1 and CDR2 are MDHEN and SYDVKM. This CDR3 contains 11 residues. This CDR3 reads CASSPHPGAVF. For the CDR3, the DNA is TGTGCCAGCAGTCCCCACCCAGGGGCTGTCTTT. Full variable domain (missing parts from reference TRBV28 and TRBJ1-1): DVKVTQSSRYLVKRTGEKVFLECVQDMDHENMFWYRQDPGLGLRLIYFSYDVKMKEKGDIPEGYSVSREKKERFSLILESASTNQTSMYLCASSPHPGAVFGQGTRLTVV.

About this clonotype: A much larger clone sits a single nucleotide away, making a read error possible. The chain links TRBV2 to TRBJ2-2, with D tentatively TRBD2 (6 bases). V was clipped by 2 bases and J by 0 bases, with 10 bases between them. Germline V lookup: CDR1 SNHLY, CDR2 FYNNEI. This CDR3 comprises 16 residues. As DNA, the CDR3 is TGTGCCAGCAGTGAATCTAGCGCTCCGAACACCGGGGAGCTGTTTTTT. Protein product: CASSESSAPNTGELFF. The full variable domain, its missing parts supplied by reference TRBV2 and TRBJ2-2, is EPEVTQTPSHQVTQMGQEVILRCVPISNHLYFYWYRQILGQKVEFLVSFYNNEISEKSEIFDDQFSVERPDGSNFTLKIRSTKLEDSAMYFCASSESSAPNTGELFFGEGSRLTVL.

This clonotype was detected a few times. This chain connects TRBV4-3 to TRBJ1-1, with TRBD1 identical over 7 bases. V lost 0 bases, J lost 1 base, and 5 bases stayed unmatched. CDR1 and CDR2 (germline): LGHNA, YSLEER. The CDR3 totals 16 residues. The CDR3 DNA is TGCGCCAGCAGCCAAGAACCGGGACAGACGAACACTGAAGCTTTCTTT. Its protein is CASSQEPGQTNTEAFF.

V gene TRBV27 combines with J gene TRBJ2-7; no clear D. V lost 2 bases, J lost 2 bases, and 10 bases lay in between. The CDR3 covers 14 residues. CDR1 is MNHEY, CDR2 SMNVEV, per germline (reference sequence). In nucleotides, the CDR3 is TGTGCCAGCAGTTTAATTCGGCAGGCCTACGAGCAGTACTTC. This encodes CASSLIRQAYEQYF.

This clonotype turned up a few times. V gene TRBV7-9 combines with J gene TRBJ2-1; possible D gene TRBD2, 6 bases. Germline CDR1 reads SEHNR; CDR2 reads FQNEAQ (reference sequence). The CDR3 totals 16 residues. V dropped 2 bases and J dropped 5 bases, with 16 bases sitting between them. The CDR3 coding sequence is TGTGCCAGCAGCTTACTTGCGACTAGAGGTCACAATGAGCAGTTCTTC. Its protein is CASSLLATRGHNEQFF.

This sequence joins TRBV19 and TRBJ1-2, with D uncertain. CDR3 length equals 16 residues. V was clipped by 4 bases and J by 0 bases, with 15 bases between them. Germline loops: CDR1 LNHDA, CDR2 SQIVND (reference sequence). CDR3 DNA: TGTGCCAGTAGTAGGTATAAGGAGGACCCTAACTATGGCTACACCTTC. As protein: CASSRYKEDPNYGYTF.

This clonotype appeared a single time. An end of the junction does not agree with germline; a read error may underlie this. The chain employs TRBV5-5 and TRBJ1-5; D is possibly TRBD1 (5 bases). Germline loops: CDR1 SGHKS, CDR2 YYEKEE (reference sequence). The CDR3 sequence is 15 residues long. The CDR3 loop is CASGLTGLGGQPQHF. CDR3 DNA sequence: TGTGCCAGCGGCTTGACGGGGCTCGGAGGGCAGCCCCAGCATTTT.

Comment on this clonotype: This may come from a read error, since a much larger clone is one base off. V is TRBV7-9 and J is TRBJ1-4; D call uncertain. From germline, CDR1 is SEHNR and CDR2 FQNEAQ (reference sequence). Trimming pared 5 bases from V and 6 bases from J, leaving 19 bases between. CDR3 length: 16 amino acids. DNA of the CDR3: TGTGCCAGCAGCCCGACGGGCAGGCCGCTGGATGAAAAACTGTTTTTT. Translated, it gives CASSPTGRPLDEKLFF.

The CDR3 DNA reads as TGTGCCAGCAGTGCGGGCCGAGACTTTGGTAGGCAGTACTTC. Encoded protein: CASSAGRDFGRQYF. The chain carries TRBV28 and TRBJ2-7; D perhaps matches TRBD2 (5 bases). There are 14 residues in the CDR3. Germline V gene lookup returns CDR1 MDHEN and CDR2 SYDVKM. The V end lost 5 bases, the J end lost 9 bases, and 20 bases lay between the germline ends.